This T cell receptor beta chain is drawn from a study of T-cell reconstitution after alpha-beta-depleted transplantation in children. The study, taken as a whole, reports: Day-60 TCRbeta diversity that was high in some patients was derived from surviving recipient T cells and thymic progenitors. Expanded clones from the graft, numbering several hundred, reportedly supplied alpha-beta T cells about two months after transplant. The main origin of T-cell counts and diversity one year after transplant was newly produced T cells.

It was with unique molecular identifiers that the TCRbeta library was prepared. TCRdb recomputed calls from the PCR reads with MiXCR, one row per CDR3 protein. The table has approximately 490,000 distinct CDR3 sequences, more than 9% seen once; the top ten hold approximately 2%. As concerns this clonotype: Its antigen is currently unknown.

The CDR3 has 15 residues. Trimming took 5 bases from V and 6 from J, leaving 17 bases between them. The J gene is TRBJ2-1, the V gene TRBV12-3 or TRBV12-4; maybe TRBD1 (6 bases). Source: PBMCs, taken before TCRalphabeta/CD19-depleted stem cell transplant. The receptor's source is a child younger than 10 with inherited bone marrow failure, due to receive a stem cell transplant. Written as DNA, the CDR3 is TGTGCCAGCAGTATGGGACATCCCCAGCCCAATGAGCAGTTCTTC. Its translation is CASSMGHPQPNEQFF.